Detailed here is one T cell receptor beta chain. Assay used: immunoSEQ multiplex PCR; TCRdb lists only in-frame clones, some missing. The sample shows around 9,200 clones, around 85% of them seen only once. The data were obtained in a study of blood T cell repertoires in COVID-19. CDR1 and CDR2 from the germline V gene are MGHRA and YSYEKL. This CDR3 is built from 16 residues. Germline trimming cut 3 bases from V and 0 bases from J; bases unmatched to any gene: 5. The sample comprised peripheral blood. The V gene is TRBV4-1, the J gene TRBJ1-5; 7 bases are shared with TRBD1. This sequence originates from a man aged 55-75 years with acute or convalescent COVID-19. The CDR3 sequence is CASSQEGGNSNQPQHF. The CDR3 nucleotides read TGCGCCAGCAGCCAGGAAGGGGGCAATAGCAATCAGCCCCAGCATTTT.